The 15 T cell receptor beta chains listed next were all sequenced from one sample in a study of molecular identifiers for immune sequencing clone quantification. TCRdb fed the PCR reads into MiXCR, producing one record per CDR3 protein. The sample gives hundreds of thousands of distinct CDR3 sequences, roughly 25% of which show up once; 0.75% to 0.8% is in the top ten. The sequenced sample consisted of naive CD8+ T cells from blood, with Jurkat cell RNA spiked in. Noted subset: FACS-sorted CD8+CD4-CCR7+CD45RA+ naive T cells. These receptors were taken from a human donor in good health. Some libraries in this study had Jurkat cell RNA spiked in.

Details on this clonotype: This may be a read error: a much more frequent sequence differs by one nucleotide. This chain uses TRBV12-3 or TRBV12-4 with TRBJ2-3; D is unresolved. The CDR3 runs 14 residues. The CDR3 DNA is TGTGCCAGCACTTTAAAATTAAGCACAGATACGCAGTATTTT. It codes for CASTLKLSTDTQYF.

This rearrangement joins TRBV6-2 or TRBV6-3 to TRBJ2-7; D possibly uses TRBD1 or TRBD2 (5 bases each). The CDR3 is 16 amino acids. Germline V gene sequence: CDR1 MNHEY, CDR2 SVGEGT. V was clipped by 5 bases and J by 1 base, with 18 bases between them. CDR3 bases: TGTGCCAGCAGTGCCCCAATTCACTGGGGGTCCTACGAGCAGTACTTC. It is translated as CASSAPIHWGSYEQYF.

The chain links TRBV6-2 or TRBV6-3 to TRBJ2-7; no definite D call. V was clipped by 4 bases and J by 9 bases, with 13 bases between them. The CDR3 spans 12 residues. Germline V gives CDR1 MNHEY, CDR2 SVGEGT. CDR3 sequence reads: CASSFGQDVQYF. CDR3 DNA sequence: TGTGCCAGCAGTTTCGGCCAGGACGTGCAGTACTTC.

The chain recombines TRBV24-1 with TRBJ2-2; 10 bases map to TRBD2. The CDR3 runs to 17 residues. CDR1 and CDR2 from the germline V gene are KGHDR and SFDVKD. J was trimmed by 1 base and V by 7 bases; bases with no gene match: 8. The CDR3 DNA reads as TGTGCCACCAGGAGGCTAGCGGGAGTTTGGAACACCGGGGAGCTGTTTTTT. It is translated as CATRRLAGVWNTGELFF.

Concerning this clonotype itself: A much bigger clone sits one base away, suggesting this may be a read error. Since the CDR3 does not end with the conserved phenylalanine or tryptophan, this likely comes from a read error. The chain combines TRBV29-1 with TRBJ2-7; TRBD2 aligns across 8 bases. V lost 6 bases and J lost 2; bases outside the gene matches: 12. Germline V gene lookup returns CDR1 SQVTM and CDR2 ANQGSEA. This CDR3 comprises 15 residues. DNA of the CDR3: TGCAGCGTAGTAGGGGCGGGAGGTTCGACCTACGAGCAGTACCTC. This translates into CSVVGAGGSTYEQYL.

A remark on this clonotype: A read error is possible here, since a much larger clone lies one base away. The chain links TRBV20-1 to TRBJ2-7; D may match TRBD1 or TRBD2 (5 bases each). Germline V CDR1 and CDR2: DFQATT, SNEGSKA (reference sequence). This CDR3 has 14 residues. CDR3 sequence (DNA): TGCAGTGCTGACCGGGACCTCTTCTCCCACGAGCAGTACTTC. Encoded protein: CSADRDLFSHEQYF.

On this clonotype: The junction and the germline gene differ at one end; a read error may be behind it. The CDR3 sequence is CAGSFAGENYEQYF. The CDR3 DNA follows: TGCGCCGGCAGCTTCGCGGGGGAGAACTACGAGCAGTACTTC. The rearrangement uses TRBV5-1 and TRBJ2-7; 7 bases line up with TRBD2. Germline CDR1 SGHRS, CDR2 YFSETQ. CDR3 length: 14 amino acids.

The CDR3 nucleotides read TGCGCCAGCAGCTTGGCTACCGGAAGCTCCTACGAGCAGTACTTC. This gives the protein CASSLATGSSYEQYF. The rearrangement uses TRBV5-1 and TRBJ2-7, with D uncertain. Between the trimmed V and J ends, which lost 0 bases and 0 bases, there was a span of 10 bases. The CDR3 has 15 residues. Germline values: CDR1 SGHRS, CDR2 YFSETQ.

The chain employs TRBV10-2 and TRBJ1-2; TRBD1 aligns across 7 bases. CDR1 and CDR2 from the germline V gene are WSHSY and SAAADI. The CDR3 contains 15 residues. The J segment lost 7 bases and the V segment lost 0 bases, leaving 8 bases of the junction unmatched. The CDR3 DNA reads TGCGCCAGCAGTGAGTCGAGGTCAGGGGGGCCTGGCTACACCTTC. It yields the protein CASSESRSGGPGYTF.

This clonotype was seen at least ten times. The chain has TRBV19 and TRBJ2-1; D possibly corresponds to TRBD1 (6 bases). V shed 3 bases and J shed 2 bases, with 14 bases lying between them. Germline V lookup: CDR1 LNHDA, CDR2 SQIVND (reference sequence). This CDR3 has 16 residues. CDR3 residues: CASSIPHRDPYNEQFF. The CDR3 nucleotides read TGTGCCAGTAGTATTCCCCACAGGGACCCCTACAATGAGCAGTTCTTC.

This clonotype was observed many times. The chain couples TRBV20-1 to TRBJ2-5, with 9 bases matching TRBD1. The CDR3 consists of 15 residues. V shed 0 bases, J shed 4 bases, and the junction held 6 bases outside the gene matches. Germline lookup yields CDR1 DFQATT and CDR2 SNEGSKA (reference sequence). The chain's CDR3 is CSARDLTGGIETQYF. DNA for the CDR3: TGCAGTGCTAGAGATTTAACAGGGGGCATAGAGACCCAGTACTTC.

This clonotype was counted many times. The rearrangement links TRBV28 to TRBJ2-7; D ambiguous. Germline CDR1 is MDHEN and CDR2 is SYDVKM. Trimming pared 3 bases from V and 6 bases from J, leaving 12 bases between. The CDR3 has 13 amino acids. The CDR3 sequence is CASSFGQAFEQYF. For the CDR3, the DNA is TGTGCCAGCAGTTTCGGGCAGGCATTCGAGCAGTACTTC.

As regards this clonotype: A read error is possible here, since a much larger clone lies one base away. The J gene is TRBJ2-7, the V gene TRBV5-6; the D call may be TRBD1 or TRBD2 (6 bases each). V lost 4 bases and J lost 2, with 13 bases in between. The germline V gene has CDR1 SGHDT and CDR2 YYEEEE. CDR3 size: 14 residues. CDR3 nucleotide sequence: TGTGCCAGCAGCGCGGGGACAATTGCCTACGAGCAGTACTTC. This sequence encodes CASSAGTIAYEQYF.

This clonotype was counted many times. The chain is built from TRBV18 and TRBJ2-7, with 7 bases aligning to TRBD1. There are 14 residues in the CDR3. Losses at the gene ends were 3 bases for V and 4 bases for J; bases not matched to a gene: 6. Germline V CDR1 and CDR2: KGHSH, LQKENI. Here the CDR3 reads CASSPPGQWYEQYF. The DNA for the CDR3 is TGTGCCAGCTCACCCCCGGGACAGTGGTACGAGCAGTACTTC. Supplemented by reference TRBV18 and TRBJ2-7, the full variable domain reads NAGVMQNPRHLVRRRGQEARLRCSPMKGHSHVYWYRQLPEEGLKFMVYLQKENIIDESGMPKERFSAEFPKEGPSILRIQQVVRGDSAAYFCASSPPGQWYEQYFGPGTRLTVT.

The table lists this clonotype with many counts. V is TRBV30 and J is TRBJ2-3; D is ambiguous. This CDR3 region has 12 residues. Deletions cut 4 bases from V and 2 bases from J, with 7 bases between. Germline-derived CDR1 and CDR2 are GTSNPN and SVGIG (reference sequence). CDR3 DNA sequence: TGTGCCTGGATATTAACCACAGATACGCAGTATTTT. Its protein product is CAWILTTDTQYF. The full variable domain, its missing parts supplied by reference TRBV30 and TRBJ2-3, is SQTIHQWPATLVQPVGSPLSLECTVEGTSNPNLYWYRQAAGRGLQLLFYSVGIGQISSEVPQNLSASRPQDRQFILSSKKLLLSDSGFYLCAWILTTDTQYFGPGTRLTVL.